This TCR beta chain originates from a study of CD8+ T cells in alopecia areata (dated by TCRdb to the late 2010s). A note on the overall study: The treated patients, all with moderate-to-severe alopecia areata, were enrolled in an open-label pilot trial of oral tofacitinib given at 5 to 10 mg twice daily. immunoSEQ multiplex PCR using 35 Vbeta forward primers and 13 Jbeta reverse primers was used to amplify TCRbeta CDR3 regions. The SALT score, which quantifies the percentage of affected scalp surface area, was used to measure disease severity in treated patients. Tofacitinib was given for 6 to 18 months, followed by 6 months of follow-up off drug to assess delayed response and recurrence. To study T cell clonal expansion in alopecia areata, the researchers applied high-throughput TCRbeta sequencing to both the C3H/HeJ mouse model and human patients. Patients on tofacitinib were biopsied at baseline and after 4 and 24 weeks of treatment, and several of the patients also had a later scalp biopsy. Human TCRbeta sequencing covered scalp tissue and sorted CD4+ and CD8+ peripheral blood T cells from patchy and totalis/universalis alopecia areata patients and healthy controls. RNA was obtained with the PAXgene miRNA kit for fixed scalp, the miRNeasy kit for PBMCs, and the RNeasy kit for mouse skin. Scalp clonality was compared across normal scalp (n=4), patchy alopecia areata scalp (n=8), and alopecia totalis/universalis scalp (n=8). What the work shows at the level of the full study, not this receptor alone: Higher clonality and more expanded CD8+ clones were observed in lesional scalp than in normal scalp, particularly in alopecia totalis/universalis, a finding suggestive of antigenic drive. Tofacitinib significantly lowered scalp clonality and the number of expanded CD8+ clones among the top 100 scalp clones. The treated cohort was small, with a single nonresponder, so links between baseline CD8+ expansion and response need larger studies. Compared with mice, TCR sequences shared between patients were less clear, possibly partly because of HLA diversity across the patient population. Scalp TCR repertoire analysis is complicated because resident alphabeta T cells in normal human skin are also sequenced, whereas mouse skin is dominated by gammadelta T cells. Many expanded lesional clones were found to persist in scalp and blood during tofacitinib treatment, and relapse after treatment cessation may be partly explained by this persistence.

CDR1 SGHDN and CDR2 FVKESK were looked up in the germline V gene. There are 16 amino acids in the CDR3, from cysteine to phenylalanine inclusive. The only DNA kept is the CDR3, 48 bases in frame from the first base. Between the V and J ends, shortened by 0 bases and 0 bases respectively, the junction contains 8 bases. The intended sense of this specimen's treatment or condition label: oral pan-JAK inhibitor, 5-10 mg twice daily. Lesional scalp punch biopsies and peripheral blood were collected from alopecia areata patients. PBMCs were isolated by density centrifugation and stained for CD3, CD4 and CD8, and CD4+ and CD8+ T cells were sorted on a FACSAria. Libraries came from the immunoSEQ multiplex PCR assay. RNA was extracted from all samples and reverse transcribed into cDNA as template for TCR sequencing. SuperScript III was used for first-strand cDNA synthesis, primed with a 2:1 mix of oligo-dT and random hexamers. A synthetic immune receptor repertoire was used to measure amplification bias, and any remaining bias was corrected computationally. The paper's processing steps were these. After raw reads were preprocessed to remove errors, the CDR3 was defined following IMGT conventions as running from the conserved cysteine to phenylalanine. To get clonality, Shannon entropy was normalized by log2 of the number of productive unique TCRs and the result was subtracted from 1. Whether each scalp clone was CD4 or CD8 was inferred by checking scalp TCRbeta sequences against the CD4 and CD8 repertoires from sorted blood. TCRdb provides this immuneACCESS table in a form limited to in-frame rearrangements. Some clones are lacking; in checked studies, under half of them reflect an unresolved V gene, and why the rest are absent is not known. The V and J calls and clone size come from that table; D and trimming were worked out from the DNA. For this sample the table gives about 190,000 clones, of which approximately 67% were detected only once. Together, the top ten hold 1.3% of the sample.

With respect to this clone: No cognate antigen has been identified for it. The input lacks base qualities; no much larger clone sits a single base away.

Here the chain combines TRBV14 and TRBJ2-2; tentative D gene TRBD2, with 5 bases matching. The TCR was taken from a human donor with alopecia areata. The source was CD4+ T cells sorted from blood, collected around week 50, from a patient treated with tofacitinib. Read as DNA, the sequence is TGTGCCAGCAGCCAAGAAGCGGCAACGAACACCGGGGAGCTGTTTTTT. This encodes CASSQEAATNTGELFF.